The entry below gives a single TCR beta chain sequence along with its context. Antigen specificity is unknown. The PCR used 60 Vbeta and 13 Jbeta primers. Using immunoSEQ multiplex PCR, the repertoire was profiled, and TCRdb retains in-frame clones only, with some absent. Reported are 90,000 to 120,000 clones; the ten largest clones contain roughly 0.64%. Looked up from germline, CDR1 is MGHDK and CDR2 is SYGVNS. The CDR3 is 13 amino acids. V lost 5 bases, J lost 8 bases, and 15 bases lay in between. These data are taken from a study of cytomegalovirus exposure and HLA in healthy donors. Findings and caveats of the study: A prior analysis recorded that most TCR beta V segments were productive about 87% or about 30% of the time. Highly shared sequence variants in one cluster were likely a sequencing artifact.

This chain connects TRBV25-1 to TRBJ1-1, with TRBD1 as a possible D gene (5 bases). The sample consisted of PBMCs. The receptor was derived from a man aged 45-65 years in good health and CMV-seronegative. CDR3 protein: CASSNGRALEAFF. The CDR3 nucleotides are TGTGCCAGCAGTAACGGCAGGGCGTTAGAAGCTTTCTTT.